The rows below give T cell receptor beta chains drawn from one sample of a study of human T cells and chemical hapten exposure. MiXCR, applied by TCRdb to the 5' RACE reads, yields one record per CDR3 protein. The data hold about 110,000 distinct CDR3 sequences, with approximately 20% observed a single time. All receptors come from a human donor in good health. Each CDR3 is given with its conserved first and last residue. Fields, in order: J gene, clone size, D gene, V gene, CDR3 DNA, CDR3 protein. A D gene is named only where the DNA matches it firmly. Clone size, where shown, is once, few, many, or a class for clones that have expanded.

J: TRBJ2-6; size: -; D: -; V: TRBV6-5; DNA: TGTGCCAGCAGTTACTCCGTGGCTGGGGCCAACGTCCTGACTTTC; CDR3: CASSYSVAGANVLTF
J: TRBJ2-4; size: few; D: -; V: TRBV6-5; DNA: TGTGCCAGCAGTTACGGTCTTCGCGACTCCCTGTACTTC; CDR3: CASSYGLRDSLYF
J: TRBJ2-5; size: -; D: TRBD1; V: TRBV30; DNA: TGTGCCTGGAGTGGGGACAGGGGGCTTTTAGAGACCCAGTACTTC; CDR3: CAWSGDRGLLETQYF
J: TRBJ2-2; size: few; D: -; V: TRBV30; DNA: TGTGCCTGGAGTGGGCGAGATGGCGGGGAGCTGTTTTTT; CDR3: CAWSGRDGGELFF
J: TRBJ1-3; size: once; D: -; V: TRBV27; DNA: TGTGCCAGCAGTTTAAACAGTCTCTCTGGAAACACCATATATTTT; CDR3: CASSLNSLSGNTIYF
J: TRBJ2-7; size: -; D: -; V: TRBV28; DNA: TGTGCCAGCAGTTCGGGCCCCTTCTACGAGCAGTACTTC; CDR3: CASSSGPFYEQYF
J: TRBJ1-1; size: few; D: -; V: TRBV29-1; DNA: TGCAGCGTTGGCGGGCGGGGGAGGAACACTGAAGCTTTCTTT; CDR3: CSVGGRGRNTEAFF
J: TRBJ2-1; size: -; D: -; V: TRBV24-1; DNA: TGTGCCACAGGGCGGGTTGCTCGACTCGGGGTTGAGCAGCTCTTC; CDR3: CATGRVARLGVEQLF
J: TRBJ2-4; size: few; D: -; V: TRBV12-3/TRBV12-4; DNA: TGTGCCAGCAGCCCTGGTGGGGGGTCTGCCAAAAACATTCAGTACTTC; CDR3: CASSPGGGSAKNIQYF
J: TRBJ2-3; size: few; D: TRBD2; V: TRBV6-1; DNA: TGTGCCAACGGCCCGGGACTAGGAGGGTTGTTGGATACGCAGTATTTT; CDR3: CANGPGLGGLLDTQYF
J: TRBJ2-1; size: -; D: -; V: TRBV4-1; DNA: TGCGCCAGCAGCCAAGTTGCCCACAATGAGCAGTTCTTC; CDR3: CASSQVAHNEQFF
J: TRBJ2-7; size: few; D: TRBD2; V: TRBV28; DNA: TGTGCCAGCAGACTAGCGGGAGGACCCTACGAGCAGTACTTC; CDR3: CASRLAGGPYEQYF
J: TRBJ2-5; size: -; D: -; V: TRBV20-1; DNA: TGCAGTGCTAGAGATAGGGGGTTTCAAGGGACCCAGTACTTC; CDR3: CSARDRGFQGTQYF
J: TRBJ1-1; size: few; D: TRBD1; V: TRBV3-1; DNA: TGTGCCAGCAGCCAAGCCAGGGGGGGTACTGAAGCTTTCTTT; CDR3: CASSQARGGTEAFF
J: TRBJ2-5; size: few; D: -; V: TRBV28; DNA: TGTGCCATAACGGACGGCCGTTCACAAGAGACCCAGTACTTC; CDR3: CAITDGRSQETQYF
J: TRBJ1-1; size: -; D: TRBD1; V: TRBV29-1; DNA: TGCAGCGTTGGCTCGGGACAGTCGAACACTGAAGCTTTCTTT; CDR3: CSVGSGQSNTEAFF
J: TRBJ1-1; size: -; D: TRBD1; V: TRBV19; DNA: TGTGCCAGTAGCCTCCCAGGGGGCTTGGACACTGAAGCTTTCTTT; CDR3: CASSLPGGLDTEAFF
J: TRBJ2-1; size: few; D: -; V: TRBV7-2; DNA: TGTGCCAGCAGCTTAGGGATTGAGCAGTTCTTC; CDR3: CASSLGIEQFF
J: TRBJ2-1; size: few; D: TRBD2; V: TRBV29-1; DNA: TGCAGCGCTACACCCCCCCTAGCGGGAGGGCGGGAGCAGTTCTTC; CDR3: CSATPPLAGGREQFF
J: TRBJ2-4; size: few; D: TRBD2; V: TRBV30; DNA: TGTGCCTGGAGTGTAATCAGGGGAACTAGCGGGAGAGCCAAAAACATTCAGTACTTC; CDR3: CAWSVIRGTSGRAKNIQYF
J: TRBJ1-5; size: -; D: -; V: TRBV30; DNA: TGTGCCGCGGGGGGAGGGAGCAATCAGCCCCAGCATTTT; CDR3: CAAGGGSNQPQHF
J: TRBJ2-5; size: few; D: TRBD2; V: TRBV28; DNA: TGTGCCAGCAATCCCGGGACTAGCATCGTCGAGACCCAGTACTTC; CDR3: CASNPGTSIVETQYF
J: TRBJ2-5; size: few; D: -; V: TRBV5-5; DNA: TGTGCCAGCAGCTTGGGCCCATTCGGGGCCACGCAAGAGACCCAGTACTTC; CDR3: CASSLGPFGATQETQYF
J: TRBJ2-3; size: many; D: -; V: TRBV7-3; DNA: TGTGCCAGCAGCTTAAAAGATACGCAGTATTTT; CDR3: CASSLKDTQYF
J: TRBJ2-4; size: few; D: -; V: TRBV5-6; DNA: TGTGCCAGCAGCAGGGCAGCGGGAGCCAAAAACATTCAGTACTTC; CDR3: CASSRAAGAKNIQYF
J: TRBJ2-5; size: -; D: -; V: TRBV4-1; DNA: TGCGCCAGCAGCCAAGCTTCGACAGTACTCCAAGAGACCCAGTACTTC; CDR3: CASSQASTVLQETQYF
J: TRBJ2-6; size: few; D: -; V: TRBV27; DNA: TGTGCCAGCAGTTTCACGGGAGCCCCCTCTGGGGCCAACGTCCTGACTTTC; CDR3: CASSFTGAPSGANVLTF
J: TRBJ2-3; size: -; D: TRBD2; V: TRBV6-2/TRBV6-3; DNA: TGTGCCAGCAGTTACTCAGCGGGAAGGTGGAGCACAGATACGCAGTATTTT; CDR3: CASSYSAGRWSTDTQYF
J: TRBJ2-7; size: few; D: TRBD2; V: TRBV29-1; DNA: TGCAGCGTACCCAGCGGGACCTACGAGCAGTACTTC; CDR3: CSVPSGTYEQYF
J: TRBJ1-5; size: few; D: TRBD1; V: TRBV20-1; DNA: TGCAGTGCTGGGACAGGGTTTGAGCCCCAGCATTTT; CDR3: CSAGTGFEPQHF
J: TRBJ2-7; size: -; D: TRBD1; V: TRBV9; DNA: TGTGCCAGCAGCCCCCGACAGGGGATAGGGCACGAGCAGTACTTC; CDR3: CASSPRQGIGHEQYF
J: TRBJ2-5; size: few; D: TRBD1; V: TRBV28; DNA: TGTGCCAGCAGTTTCAGGGGGCAGTCCCAGTACTTC; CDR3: CASSFRGQSQYF
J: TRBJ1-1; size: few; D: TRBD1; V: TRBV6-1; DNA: TGTGCCAGCAGTGAATCGGGGGGACAGTCTCGCGCTTTCTTT; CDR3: CASSESGGQSRAFF
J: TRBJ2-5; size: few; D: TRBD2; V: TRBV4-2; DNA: TGTGCCAGCAGCCAAGAGTCCCTAGCGGGGACCCAGTACTTC; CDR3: CASSQESLAGTQYF
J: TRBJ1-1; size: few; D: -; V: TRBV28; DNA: TGTGCCAGCAGCCATGGACTGAACACTGAAGCTTTCTTT; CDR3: CASSHGLNTEAFF
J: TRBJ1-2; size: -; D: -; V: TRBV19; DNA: TGTGCCAGTAGTATAGATGGCGGGGGAGTCAACTATGGCTACACCTTC; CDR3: CASSIDGGGVNYGYTF
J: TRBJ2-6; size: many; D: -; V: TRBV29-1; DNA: TGCAGCGTTGAAACCGGTGGGGCCAACGTCCTGACTTTC; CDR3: CSVETGGANVLTF
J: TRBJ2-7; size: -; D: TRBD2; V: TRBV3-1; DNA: TGTGCCAGCAGCCAAGTACTAGCGGGAGGGAACGAGCAGTACTTC; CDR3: CASSQVLAGGNEQYF
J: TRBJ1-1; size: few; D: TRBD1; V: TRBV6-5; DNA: TGTGCCAGCAGTCAACAGGGGAGCACTGAAGCTTTCTTT; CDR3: CASSQQGSTEAFF
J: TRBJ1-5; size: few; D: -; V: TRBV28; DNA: TGTGCCAGCAGTTTCTCGTCGGACAATCAGCCCCAGCATTTT; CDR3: CASSFSSDNQPQHF
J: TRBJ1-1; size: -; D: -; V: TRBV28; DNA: TGTGCCAGCAGTTTCTTGGGTTGGAACACTGAAGCTTTCTTT; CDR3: CASSFLGWNTEAFF
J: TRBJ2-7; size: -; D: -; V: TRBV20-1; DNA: TGCAGTGCTAGAGGACAGTTCCTCAGCTCCTACGAGCAGTACTTC; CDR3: CSARGQFLSSYEQYF
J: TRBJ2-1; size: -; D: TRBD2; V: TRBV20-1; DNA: TGCAGTGCAGAGGGGGGACTAGCGGACAATGAGCAGTTCTTC; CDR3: CSAEGGLADNEQFF
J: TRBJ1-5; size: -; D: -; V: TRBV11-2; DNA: TGTGCCAGCAGCTTAGATTCTCAGCCCCAGCATTTT; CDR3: CASSLDSQPQHF
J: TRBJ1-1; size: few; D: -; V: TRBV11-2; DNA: TGTGCCAGCAGCTTAAGCAGGAGCACTGAAGCTTTCTTT; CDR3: CASSLSRSTEAFF
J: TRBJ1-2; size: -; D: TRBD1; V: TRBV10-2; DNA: TGCGCCAGCAGTGAACAGGGGGCCTATGGCTACACCTTC; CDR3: CASSEQGAYGYTF
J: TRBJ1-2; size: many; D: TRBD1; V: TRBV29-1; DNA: TGCAGCGTGGACAGGGGAAACTATGGCTACACCTTC; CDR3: CSVDRGNYGYTF
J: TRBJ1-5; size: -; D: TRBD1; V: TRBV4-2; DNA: TGTGCCAGCAGCCAAGACAGGGGGGTCAATCAGCCCCAGCATTTT; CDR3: CASSQDRGVNQPQHF